These 10 T cell receptor beta chains were all obtained from the same sample, sequenced in a study of cytomegalovirus exposure and HLA in healthy donors (dated by TCRdb to about 2017). Library preparation was by the immunoSEQ multiplex PCR assay. A mixture of 60 forward primers for TCR Vbeta segments and 13 reverse primers for TCR Jbeta segments was used in the multiplex PCR. The source is immuneACCESS, and TCRdb retained only in-frame sequences with V and J called. Part of the clones is not carried over; for the studies checked, unresolved V genes explain less than half of this, and the remainder is unexplained. The sample table contains 110,000 to 150,000 clones; only one count was recorded for 82% of them. Approximately 1.9% of the sample is held by the ten biggest clonotypes. Material: PBMCs. The receptors here all came from a woman between 35 and 50 years old in good health and CMV-seronegative.

This clone was recorded once. V gene TRBV28 combines with J gene TRBJ1-1; 7 bases align to TRBD1. Germline V gene sequence: CDR1 MDHEN, CDR2 SYDVKM. This CDR3 is 14 amino acids long. Trimming took 6 bases from V and 7 from J; bases not matched to a gene: 11. CDR3 in amino acids: CASRPRTGRSEAFF. CDR3 sequence (DNA): TGTGCCAGCAGGCCTCGGACAGGACGAAGTGAAGCTTTCTTT.

The gene calls are TRBV6-1 and TRBJ1-5; a weak D match, TRBD1 (5 bases). Germline values: CDR1 MNHNS, CDR2 SASEGT. This CDR3 region has 17 residues. V was trimmed by 2 bases and J by 0 bases, leaving 14 bases between them. The CDR3 DNA follows: TGTGCCAGCAGTGAATTAAGGACATCTTATAGCAATCAGCCCCAGCATTTT. Translated: CASSELRTSYSNQPQHF.

The V gene is TRBV28, the J gene TRBJ2-7; 8 nucleotides line up with TRBD1. Germline lookup yields CDR1 MDHEN and CDR2 SYDVKM. This CDR3 contains 15 residues. Unmatched junction bases numbered 8, after V lost 3 bases and J lost 4 bases. CDR3 amino acids: CASSFGAGGGYEQYF. The CDR3 bases are TGTGCCAGCAGTTTTGGGGCAGGGGGCGGATACGAGCAGTACTTC.

J is TRBJ2-2 and V is TRBV28; 7 nucleotides match TRBD2. The germline gives CDR1 MDHEN, CDR2 SYDVKM. The trim removed 5 bases at V and 7 bases at J, leaving 16 bases unmatched. This CDR3 contains 17 residues. CDR3 DNA sequence: TGTGCCAGCAGTCCTATTCCGGCGGGAGTTTTCAACGGGGAGCTGTTTTTT. This sequence encodes CASSPIPAGVFNGELFF.

The chain joins TRBV2 to TRBJ2-2; unclear D gene. The V end was cut by 7 bases, the J end by 5 bases, with 14 bases between. Germline assignment: CDR1 SNHLY and CDR2 FYNNEI. CDR3 length equals 14 residues. CDR3 loop: CASTPQLGTGELFF. The DNA of the CDR3 is TGTGCCAGCACCCCACAGCTTGGTACCGGGGAGCTGTTTTTT.

The rearrangement uses TRBV5-5 and TRBJ2-7; 8 nucleotides line up with TRBD2. This CDR3 has 14 amino acids. V shed 1 base, J shed 4 bases, and the junction held 4 bases outside the gene matches. From germline, CDR1 is SGHKS and CDR2 YYEKEE (reference sequence). CDR3 in DNA: TGTGCCAGCAGCTTGAGCGGGAGAAGATACGAGCAGTACTTC. Its translation is CASSLSGRRYEQYF.

The chain carries TRBV7-9 and TRBJ1-4; D unresolved. This CDR3 contains 14 residues. The germline V and J ends were trimmed by 0 bases and 8 bases, with 10 bases remaining between them. Germline CDR1 reads SEHNR; CDR2 reads FQNEAQ (reference sequence). The CDR3 bases are TGTGCCAGCAGCTTAGCAGTCCCGGGGGAAAAACTGTTTTTT. Protein sequence: CASSLAVPGEKLFF.

The V call is TRBV10-3, the J call TRBJ2-5; D might be TRBD2 (7 bases). Germline V gene lookup returns CDR1 ENHRY and CDR2 SYGVKD. The CDR3 totals 12 residues. V lost 8 bases to trimming and J lost 5 bases, with 12 bases between them. The CDR3 protein is CAIGGAGETQYF. The CDR3 nucleotides read TGTGCCATCGGGGGGGCGGGGGAGACCCAGTACTTC.

The V call is TRBV11-2, the J call TRBJ2-7, with 10 positions matching TRBD1. This CDR3 is 14 amino acids long. The V gene end was trimmed by 5 bases and the J gene end by 5 bases; junction bases not matched to a gene: 6. CDR1 and CDR2 (germline): SGHAT, FQNNGV. CDR3 sequence (DNA): TGTGCCAGCAGCCTGACAGGGGGCGAAAACGAGCAGTACTTC. Translated, it gives CASSLTGGENEQYF.

CDR3 residues: CATSRRQAEGPQHF. In DNA form, the CDR3 reads TGTGCCACCAGCCGGAGACAGGCCGAAGGACCCCAGCATTTT. The chain carries TRBV15 and TRBJ1-5; TRBD1 is a possible D gene (6 bases). This CDR3 is 14 amino acids long. Germline V lookup: CDR1 LNHNV, CDR2 YYDKDF (reference sequence). Trimming cost V 5 bases and J 10 bases, with 18 bases left between them.